The present entry profiles one T cell receptor beta chain with its context. Its antigen remains unknown. These data are taken from a study of cytomegalovirus exposure and HLA in healthy donors. About the research overall: In a later analysis, it was reported that the 110 or so validation repertoires had been produced on the same platform as the 550 to 700 repertoires belonging to the first cohort. The study, taken as a whole, reports: Cytomegalovirus-associated TCR beta chains were listed, numbering over 150.

The repertoire was sequenced with immunoSEQ multiplex PCR; TCRdb's copy has only in-frame clones and lacks some. This sample has some 48,000 clones; 94% occur once, and the top ten carry about 8%. Sequencing was performed on PBMCs. The TCR was taken from a woman between 18 and 29 years old in good health and CMV-seropositive.

CDR3: CASSLGQGAVDEQFF. The DNA for the CDR3 is TGTGCCAGCAGTCTGGGACAGGGGGCGGTCGATGAGCAGTTCTTC. The chain employs TRBV28 and TRBJ2-1; 12 bases are a match to TRBD1. Germline values: CDR1 MDHEN, CDR2 SYDVKM. CDR3 length: 15 amino acids. The J segment lost 8 bases and the V segment lost 5 bases, leaving 7 bases of the junction unmatched.